The 17 T cell receptor beta chains listed next were all sequenced from one sample in a study of Ad26.COV2.S vaccination and SARS-CoV-2 variants. TCRdb's copy holds only in-frame clones and misses some; the assay was immunoSEQ multiplex PCR. Among about 180,000 clones listed, roughly 85% were seen once. The sample here was peripheral blood, taken after recovery from COVID-19. The origin of the receptors is a human donor who had recovered from COVID-19.

The chain carries TRBV28 and TRBJ2-3; 9 bases are shared with TRBD2. Germline V lookup: CDR1 MDHEN, CDR2 SYDVKM. V was pared by 8 bases and J by 3 bases, with 6 bases of the junction left unmatched. This CDR3 is built from 14 residues. The CDR3 DNA is TGTGCCAGCGTAGCGGGGGTCGTAACAGATACGCAGTATTTT. Translation: CASVAGVVTDTQYF.

The chain combines TRBV7-8 with TRBJ2-2; a weak D match, TRBD2 (6 bases). The CDR3 spans 16 residues. CDR1 is SGHVS, CDR2 FQNEAQ, per germline. Deletions cut 5 bases from V and 10 bases from J, with 23 bases between. CDR3 loop: CASSPLPGGLGVELFF. In DNA, the CDR3 is TGTGCCAGCAGCCCTCTTCCCGGGGGATTGGGTGTGGAGCTGTTTTTT.

The J gene is TRBJ1-1, the V gene TRBV5-4, with D possibly being TRBD1 (6 bases). Looked up from germline, CDR1 is SGHNT and CDR2 is YYREEE (reference sequence). V shed 4 bases and J shed 5 bases, with 15 bases lying between them. The CDR3 runs to 14 residues. The CDR3 here is CASSRGHQGTEAFF. The CDR3 nucleotides are TGTGCCAGCAGCCGAGGGCATCAGGGGACTGAAGCTTTCTTT.

The J gene is TRBJ2-3, the V gene TRBV29-1; unclear D gene. The CDR3 totals 14 residues. V shed 4 bases and J shed 1 base, with 12 bases lying between them. The germline V gene encodes CDR1 SQVTM and CDR2 ANQGSEA. CDR3 sequence: CSVVLSVRTDTQYF. As DNA, the CDR3 is TGCAGCGTTGTTCTGAGTGTACGCACAGATACGCAGTATTTT.

This chain joins TRBV27 and TRBJ2-7, with D possibly being TRBD1 (5 bases). The CDR3 is 13 amino acids. Germline-derived CDR1 and CDR2 are MNHEY and SMNVEV (reference sequence). The V end lost 4 bases, the J end lost 5 bases, and 12 bases lay between the germline ends. CDR3 residues: CASSYGRANEQYF. In DNA form, the CDR3 reads TGTGCCAGCAGTTACGGCAGGGCTAACGAGCAGTACTTC.

V gene TRBV16 combines with J gene TRBJ1-3, with D hard to call. CDR3 length: 14 amino acids. Trimming left V 3 bases short and J 1 base short, with 7 bases between. Per the germline V gene, CDR1 is KGHSY and CDR2 is FQNENV. The CDR3 here is CASSQGMSGNTIYF. CDR3 bases: TGTGCCAGCAGCCAGGGGATGTCTGGAAACACCATATATTTT. Full variable domain (missing parts from reference TRBV16 and TRBJ1-3): GEEVAQTPKHLVRGEGQKAKLYCAPIKGHSYVFWYQQVLKNEFKFLISFQNENVFDETGMPKERFSAKCLPNSPCSLEIQATKLEDSAVYFCASSQGMSGNTIYFGEGSWLTVV.

CDR3 DNA sequence: TGTGCCAGCAGCCAAGATTGGGAGGGGACCCAGTACTTC. This codes for CASSQDWEGTQYF. The rearrangement links TRBV14 to TRBJ2-5; 7 bases fit TRBD2. The junction had 2 bases not matched to a gene; V was cut back by 0 bases and J by 7 bases. CDR1 and CDR2 (germline): SGHDN, FVKESK. This CDR3 is built from 13 residues.

The rearrangement uses TRBV7-8 and TRBJ1-2, with 10 bases aligning to TRBD1. Trimming at V came to 3 bases and at J to 8 bases, leaving 3 bases not matched to a gene. Germline CDR1 and CDR2: SGHVS and FQNEAQ. This CDR3 has 13 residues. CDR3: CASSFGQGVGYTF. CDR3 coding DNA: TGTGCCAGCAGCTTTGGACAGGGGGTAGGCTACACCTTC.

The chain links TRBV13 to TRBJ2-1; the match to TRBD1 covers 10 bases. This CDR3 has 16 amino acids. The J segment lost 8 bases and the V segment lost 4 bases, leaving 11 bases of the junction unmatched. CDR1 and CDR2 (germline): PRHDT, FYEKMQ (reference sequence). The CDR3 protein is CASSSSPGQGIDEQFF. The CDR3 coding sequence is TGTGCCAGCAGCTCTTCCCCGGGACAGGGGATCGATGAGCAGTTCTTC.

This chain connects TRBV19 to TRBJ1-1; TRBD1 matches at 10 bases. This CDR3 contains 15 residues. With V trimmed by 9 bases and J by 3 bases, 10 bases remained unmatched. The germline V gene has CDR1 LNHDA and CDR2 SQIVND (reference sequence). The CDR3 is CARRLGDRGDTEAFF. The CDR3 DNA reads TGTGCCAGACGACTAGGGGACAGGGGTGACACTGAAGCTTTCTTT.

The rearrangement links TRBV20-1 to TRBJ1-1, with 8 bases aligning to TRBD1. There are 11 residues in the CDR3. J was trimmed by 11 bases and V by 4 bases; bases with no gene match: 6. Germline-derived CDR1 and CDR2 are DFQATT and SNEGSKA (reference sequence). In DNA form, the CDR3 reads TGCAGTGCTAAACGGACAGGGCGTGCTTTCTTT. Translation gives CSAKRTGRAFF.

This clone was seen only a few times. This chain links TRBV4-1 with TRBJ2-3, with D perhaps TRBD2 (5 bases). V was shortened by 2 bases and J by 1 base, with 10 bases between the two germline ends. The CDR3 totals 15 residues. CDR1 MGHRA and CDR2 YSYEKL come from the germline V gene. DNA of the CDR3: TGCGCCAGCAGCCAATATAACGGGGGCACAGATACGCAGTATTTT. Protein: CASSQYNGGTDTQYF.

The chain couples TRBV4-1 to TRBJ2-7; D is perhaps TRBD1 (5 bases). The CDR3 spans 16 residues. Germline values: CDR1 MGHRA, CDR2 YSYEKL. Trimming pared 0 bases from V and 0 bases from J, leaving 12 bases between. The CDR3 nucleotides are TGCGCCAGCAGCCAAGATCCAGGGAACCCCTCCTACGAGCAGTACTTC. Its translation: CASSQDPGNPSYEQYF.

This clone was seen just once. The chain is built from TRBV15 and TRBJ2-7, with D possibly matching TRBD2 (5 bases). Between the trimmed V and J ends, which lost 3 bases and 3 bases, there was a span of 18 bases. The CDR3 runs to 16 residues. Looked up from germline, CDR1 is LNHNV and CDR2 is YYDKDF (reference sequence). The CDR3, as DNA: TGTGCCACCAGCAGGGCCACAGCGGAGAGCTACTACGAGCAGTACTTC. It translates to CATSRATAESYYEQYF.

The chain combines TRBV12-3 or TRBV12-4 with TRBJ2-3; a weak D match, TRBD2 (6 bases). The V gene lost 3 bases and the J gene lost 9 bases, with 10 bases spanning the gap. This CDR3 has 12 residues. CDR3 DNA sequence: TGTGCCAGCAGTTTTGGCGGGAACACGCAGTATTTT. It yields the protein CASSFGGNTQYF.

This sequence joins TRBV20-1 and TRBJ1-1; D might be TRBD1 (5 bases). The germline V and J ends were trimmed by 3 bases and 4 bases, with 15 bases remaining between them. Germline CDR1 is DFQATT and CDR2 is SNEGSKA (reference sequence). The CDR3 length is 14 residues. The CDR3 loop is CSASIRGRGTEAFF. CDR3 DNA sequence: TGCAGTGCTAGTATTCGGGGCCGGGGCACTGAAGCTTTCTTT.

The J gene is TRBJ1-4, the V gene TRBV5-6, with D possibly being TRBD1 (6 bases). The germline V and J ends were trimmed by 4 bases and 8 bases, with 18 bases remaining between them. The CDR3 is 15 residues long. Germline V CDR1 and CDR2: SGHDT, YYEEEE. CDR3 nucleotides: TGTGCCAGCAGCGGGAGTCCAGGGGAGAGGGAAAAACTGTTTTTT. It encodes CASSGSPGEREKLFF.